Below are 30 T cell receptor beta chains sequenced from a single sample in a study of cytomegalovirus exposure and HLA in healthy donors. This table comes from immunoSEQ multiplex PCR, and its TCRdb copy is limited to in-frame clones, with some not included. The sample lists over 200,000 clones, roughly 84% occurring once. The source material was PBMCs. The receptors stem from a woman aged 18-29 years in good health and CMV-seropositive.

This rearrangement joins TRBV30 to TRBJ1-5, with unresolved D. The CDR3 has 14 residues. The V gene lost 2 bases and the J gene lost 11 bases, with 19 bases spanning the gap. Per germline, CDR1 GTSNPN and CDR2 SVGIG (reference sequence). CDR3 nucleotides: TGTGCCTGGAGTAGAGGCCAGCGGGATATGGCCCAGCATTTT. Its translation is CAWSRGQRDMAQHF.

V and J are TRBV10-2 and TRBJ1-4, with a possible D match to TRBD1 (5 bases). The CDR3 contains 14 residues. V lost 6 bases and J lost 6, with 14 bases in between. Germline values: CDR1 WSHSY, CDR2 SAAADI. This CDR3 reads CASRTPGGDEKLFF. DNA of the CDR3: TGCGCCAGCAGGACTCCCGGAGGGGATGAAAAACTGTTTTTT.

The chain couples TRBV6-6 to TRBJ1-1; a possible D gene is TRBD1 (5 bases). Trimming stripped 6 bases from V and 4 bases from J, with 12 bases between. Germline assignment: CDR1 MNHNY and CDR2 SVGAGI (reference sequence). The CDR3 is 13 residues long. The CDR3 sequence is CASSPRGATEAFF. The DNA of the CDR3 is TGTGCCAGCAGCCCTCGCGGGGCCACTGAAGCTTTCTTT.

The chain uses TRBV28 and TRBJ2-1; tentative D call: TRBD2 (5 bases). The CDR3 totals 17 residues. CDR1 and CDR2 (germline): MDHEN, SYDVKM. V dropped 3 bases and J dropped 0 bases, with 15 bases sitting between them. This CDR3 is CASSFEVEGDSYNEQFF. The CDR3 region has the DNA TGTGCCAGCAGTTTTGAGGTTGAGGGAGACTCCTACAATGAGCAGTTCTTC.

This clone came up a few times. This chain links TRBV2 with TRBJ2-7; no clear D. Germline values: CDR1 SNHLY, CDR2 FYNNEI. The CDR3 consists of 11 residues. The V end was cut by 2 bases, the J end by 3 bases, with 2 bases between. The CDR3 loop is CASSELYEQYF. As DNA, the CDR3 is TGTGCCAGCAGTGAACTCTACGAGCAGTACTTC.

This clone was recorded once. The rearrangement uses TRBV7-9 and TRBJ2-3; TRBD2 agrees at 14 bases. The germline V gene encodes CDR1 SEHNR and CDR2 FQNEAQ (reference sequence). V shed 4 bases, J shed 4 bases, and the junction held 1 base outside the gene matches. The CDR3 has 15 residues. CDR3 sequence reads: CASSSGLAGADTQYF. The CDR3 DNA reads TGTGCCAGCAGCTCGGGACTAGCGGGAGCAGATACGCAGTATTTT. Together with reference TRBV7-9 and TRBJ2-3, the CDR3 gives the full variable domain: DTGVSQNPRHKITKRGQNVTFRCDPISEHNRLYWYRQTLGQGPEFLTYFQNEAQLEKSRLLSDRFSAERPKGSFSTLEIQRTEQGDSAMYLCASSSGLAGADTQYFGPGTRLTVL.

V usage is TRBV28 and J usage is TRBJ1-2; 11 nucleotides line up with TRBD1. The V and J ends lost 5 bases and 6 bases, in that order; junction bases with no gene match: 14. The germline V gene has CDR1 MDHEN and CDR2 SYDVKM. This CDR3 region has 17 residues. As DNA, the CDR3 is TGTGCCAGCAGTCGAACCGGGACAGGGGGTCAATTCAATGGCTACACCTTC. Protein sequence: CASSRTGTGGQFNGYTF.

This chain joins TRBV27 and TRBJ2-7, with 10 bases that match TRBD2. Germline loops: CDR1 MNHEY, CDR2 SMNVEV (reference sequence). This CDR3 has 16 amino acids. After removal of 6 bases from V and 2 bases from J, the junction contained 10 bases not matched to a gene. DNA of the CDR3: TGTGCCAGCAGCCGATGGTCTAGCGGGGGTACCTACGAGCAGTACTTC. Translated: CASSRWSSGGTYEQYF.

The rearrangement uses TRBV2 and TRBJ2-1, with TRBD1 matching over 11 bases. With 8 bases clipped from V and 2 bases from J, the junction kept 8 bases outside the gene matches. Germline CDR1 is SNHLY and CDR2 is FYNNEI. This CDR3 is built from 16 residues. In DNA form, the CDR3 reads TGTGCCAGCTGGACAGGGGGCGAAGGTGCCTACAATGAGCAGTTCTTC. It specifies CASWTGGEGAYNEQFF.

This rearrangement joins TRBV2 to TRBJ1-4, with 7 bases fitting TRBD1. The CDR3 covers 21 residues. The V gene's germline CDR1 is SNHLY and CDR2 FYNNEI. J was trimmed by 0 bases and V by 7 bases; bases with no gene match: 23. This chain's CDR3 is CASNGITGDSFTAATNEKLFF. The CDR3 DNA sequence: TGTGCCAGCAACGGGATTACAGGGGATAGCTTTACAGCCGCAACTAATGAAAAACTGTTTTTT.

V gene TRBV28 combines with J gene TRBJ1-2, with unresolved D. The CDR3 spans 17 residues. V was trimmed by 5 bases and J by 4 bases, leaving 23 bases between them. Germline V gene lookup returns CDR1 MDHEN and CDR2 SYDVKM. The CDR3 spells CASSLRVRALHLYGYTF. The CDR3 DNA sequence: TGTGCCAGCAGTCTCCGAGTGAGGGCCCTCCACCTCTATGGCTACACCTTC.

This sequence joins TRBV7-9 and TRBJ1-4, with a weak D call TRBD1 (5 bases). V was cut by 5 bases and J by 5 bases, with 9 bases left in between. CDR1 is SEHNR and CDR2 is FQNEAQ in the germline V gene (reference sequence). The CDR3 contains 13 residues. The CDR3 nucleotides read TGTGCCAGCAGCCTACAGGTCAATGAAAAACTGTTTTTT. This sequence encodes CASSLQVNEKLFF.

The gene calls are TRBV2 and TRBJ1-4; no reliable D call. The germline V gene encodes CDR1 SNHLY and CDR2 FYNNEI. The CDR3 loop spans 15 amino acids. The ends were cut back, 3 bases at V and 7 bases at J, with 15 bases in the middle. DNA of the CDR3: TGTGCCAGCAGTGAGTACTCCCGACGGAGTGAAAAACTGTTTTTT. It is translated as CASSEYSRRSEKLFF. The whole variable domain, remainder taken from reference TRBV2 and TRBJ1-4, is EPEVTQTPSHQVTQMGQEVILRCVPISNHLYFYWYRQILGQKVEFLVSFYNNEISEKSEIFDDQFSVERPDGSNFTLKIRSTKLEDSAMYFCASSEYSRRSEKLFFGSGTQLSVL.

The genes are TRBV29-1 and TRBJ2-1; 11 nucleotides line up with TRBD2. V was clipped by 0 bases and J by 4 bases; unmatched bases: 5. The CDR3 runs to 16 residues. The germline V gene has CDR1 SQVTM and CDR2 ANQGSEA. CDR3 sequence: CSVEDAGLAVYNEQFF. The CDR3 DNA is TGCAGCGTTGAAGATGCGGGACTAGCGGTATACAATGAGCAGTTCTTC.

The rearrangement joins TRBV7-9 to TRBJ1-4, with D unclear. The CDR3 is made up of 14 amino acids. With 5 bases removed from V and 4 bases from J, the gap between germline ends came to 11 bases. CDR1 and CDR2 (germline): SEHNR, FQNEAQ (reference sequence). CDR3 loop: CASSPRTLNEKLFF. CDR3 bases: TGTGCCAGCAGCCCCCGGACTCTTAATGAAAAACTGTTTTTT. Looking up the rest from reference TRBV7-9 and TRBJ1-4 gives the full variable domain: DTGVSQNPRHKITKRGQNVTFRCDPISEHNRLYWYRQTLGQGPEFLTYFQNEAQLEKSRLLSDRFSAERPKGSFSTLEIQRTEQGDSAMYLCASSPRTLNEKLFFGSGTQLSVL.

Comments on this clone: One end of the junction does not line up with germline, which may come from a read error. The genes are TRBV19 and TRBJ1-5; tentatively, D is TRBD1 (6 bases). Germline V lookup: CDR1 LNHDA, CDR2 SQIVND (reference sequence). This CDR3 region has 14 residues. In nucleotides, the CDR3 is TGTGCCAGTAGGGGTACAGGGAGCACTCAGCCCCAGCATTTT. Encoded protein: CASRGTGSTQPQHF.

The chain employs TRBV28 and TRBJ1-2, with a tentative D call TRBD1 (6 bases). The length of the CDR3 is 13 residues. Germline CDR1 MDHEN, CDR2 SYDVKM. V lost 7 bases to trimming and J lost 8 bases, with 17 bases between them. CDR3 nucleotide sequence: TGTGCCAGCACTTACAGGGTACTTGGAGGCTACACCTTC. It translates to CASTYRVLGGYTF.

The chain carries TRBV5-5 and TRBJ2-1; 9 bases line up with TRBD2. Looked up from germline, CDR1 is SGHKS and CDR2 is YYEKEE (reference sequence). The V and J ends lost 2 bases and 7 bases, in that order; junction bases with no gene match: 13. CDR3 length equals 17 residues. The CDR3 is CASSFRASGNRVNEQFF. In DNA, the CDR3 is TGTGCCAGCAGCTTTCGGGCTAGCGGGAATCGAGTGAATGAGCAGTTCTTC. Based on the CDR3 plus reference TRBV5-5 and TRBJ2-1, the full variable domain is DAGVTQSPTHLIKTRGQQVTLRCSPISGHKSVSWYQQVLGQGPQFIFQYYEKEERGRGNFPDRFSARQFPNYSSELNVNALLLGDSALYLCASSFRASGNRVNEQFFGPGTRLTVL.

V and J are TRBV6-1 and TRBJ2-5; D perhaps matches TRBD2 (7 bases). Germline loops: CDR1 MNHNS, CDR2 SASEGT. Trimming took 2 bases from V and 1 from J, leaving 8 bases between them. The CDR3 spans 14 residues. CDR3 region: CASSERGGQETQYF. CDR3 in DNA: TGTGCCAGCAGTGAAAGGGGGGGCCAAGAGACCCAGTACTTC.

The chain couples TRBV6-1 to TRBJ1-2; TRBD1 matches at 10 bases. Trimming at V came to 3 bases and at J to 0 bases, leaving 1 base not matched to a gene. CDR3 length: 15 amino acids. CDR1 is MNHNS and CDR2 is SASEGT in the germline V gene. The CDR3 DNA reads TGTGCCAGCAGTGATGGGACAGGGGCTAACTATGGCTACACCTTC. The encoded protein is CASSDGTGANYGYTF.

J is TRBJ2-7 and V is TRBV20-1; TRBD1 aligns across 8 bases. Germline V gene lookup returns CDR1 DFQATT and CDR2 SNEGSKA (reference sequence). This CDR3 has 11 amino acids. Trimming cost V 6 bases and J 5 bases; bases outside gene matches: 3. CDR3 region: CSAETGDEQYF. Here the CDR3 DNA reads TGCAGTGCGGAGACAGGGGACGAGCAGTACTTC.

The rearrangement joins TRBV15 to TRBJ2-7; no firm D call. Germline V gives CDR1 LNHNV, CDR2 YYDKDF (reference sequence). V dropped 0 bases and J dropped 1 base, with 7 bases sitting between them. The CDR3 contains 14 residues. In DNA form, the CDR3 reads TGTGCCACCAGCAGAGATCAGGATTCCTACGAGCAGTACTTC. As protein: CATSRDQDSYEQYF.

This clone was seen just once. This sequence joins TRBV6-5 and TRBJ2-7, with a possible D match to TRBD1 (6 bases). CDR1 is MNHEY and CDR2 is SVGAGI in the germline V gene. The V end lost 6 bases, the J end lost 3 bases, and 12 bases lay between the germline ends. The CDR3 runs 13 residues. As DNA, the CDR3 is TGTGCCAGCAGCCTCCAGGGGTACTACGAGCAGTACTTC. Encoded protein: CASSLQGYYEQYF.

The V call is TRBV7-3, the J call TRBJ2-2, with 7 nucleotides matching TRBD2. Losses at the gene ends were 5 bases for V and 0 bases for J; bases not matched to a gene: 3. The CDR3 runs to 15 residues. CDR1 is SGHTA, CDR2 FQGTGA, per germline. CDR3 residues: CASSRGGANTGELFF. The DNA for the CDR3 is TGTGCCAGCAGCCGCGGGGGTGCGAACACCGGGGAGCTGTTTTTT. Variable domain in full (rest from reference TRBV7-3 and TRBJ2-2): GAGVSQTPSNKVTEKGKYVELRCDPISGHTALYWYRQSLGQGPEFLIYFQGTGAADDSGLPNDRFFAVRPEGSVSTLKIQRTERGDSAVYLCASSRGGANTGELFFGEGSRLTVL.

The gene calls are TRBV5-1 and TRBJ2-2, with D possibly being TRBD1 (5 bases). From germline, CDR1 is SGHRS and CDR2 YFSETQ. Trimming pared 2 bases from V and 3 bases from J, leaving 11 bases between. This CDR3 has 15 amino acids. The CDR3 bases are TGCGCCAGCAGCTTAGGGGTGTTCGACACCGGGGAGCTGTTTTTT. It encodes CASSLGVFDTGELFF.

This rearrangement joins TRBV27 to TRBJ2-7; 10 bases fit TRBD2. The CDR3 contains 16 residues. Trimming removed 2 bases from V and 2 bases from J; junction bases left unmatched: 6. Germline CDR1 and CDR2: MNHEY and SMNVEV (reference sequence). CDR3 sequence (DNA): TGTGCCAGCAGTTTAACCCAAGCGGGAGGGCCCTACGAGCAGTACTTC. It specifies CASSLTQAGGPYEQYF.

This chain connects TRBV14 to TRBJ2-1, with 9 bases lining up with TRBD1. Losses at the gene ends were 9 bases for V and 10 bases for J; bases not matched to a gene: 13. CDR1 is SGHDN and CDR2 is FVKESK in the germline V gene. There are 14 residues in the CDR3. The CDR3 DNA is TGTGCCAGTAGAGGGACAGGGAGGTTTGGCGAGCAGTTCTTC. This encodes CASRGTGRFGEQFF.

The V call is TRBV19, the J call TRBJ1-5, with D tentatively TRBD1 (5 bases). Trimming left V 3 bases short and J 4 bases short, with 16 bases between. This CDR3 has 16 residues. Germline CDR1 and CDR2: LNHDA and SQIVND (reference sequence). The CDR3 DNA reads as TGTGCCAGTAGTATTCTCGGGCAGGGACTGAATCAGCCCCAGCATTTT. This codes for CASSILGQGLNQPQHF.

This chain links TRBV5-4 with TRBJ2-1, with TRBD1 identical over 7 bases. J lost 4 bases, V lost 5 bases, and 12 bases had no gene match. Germline values: CDR1 SGHNT, CDR2 YYREEE (reference sequence). The length of the CDR3 is 16 residues. The CDR3 sequence is CASSPGILQGYNEQFF. In DNA form, the CDR3 reads TGTGCCAGCAGTCCCGGAATCTTACAGGGGTACAATGAGCAGTTCTTC.

The sample holds one count of this clone. The chain carries TRBV7-2 and TRBJ2-7; 8 bases agree with TRBD2. This CDR3 spans 14 amino acids. Germline lookup yields CDR1 SGHTA and CDR2 FQGNSA. With V trimmed by 3 bases and J by 1 base, 2 bases remained unmatched. For the CDR3, the DNA is TGTGCCAGCAGCTTTCTAGCGGGTTCCTACGAGCAGTACTTC. This encodes CASSFLAGSYEQYF.